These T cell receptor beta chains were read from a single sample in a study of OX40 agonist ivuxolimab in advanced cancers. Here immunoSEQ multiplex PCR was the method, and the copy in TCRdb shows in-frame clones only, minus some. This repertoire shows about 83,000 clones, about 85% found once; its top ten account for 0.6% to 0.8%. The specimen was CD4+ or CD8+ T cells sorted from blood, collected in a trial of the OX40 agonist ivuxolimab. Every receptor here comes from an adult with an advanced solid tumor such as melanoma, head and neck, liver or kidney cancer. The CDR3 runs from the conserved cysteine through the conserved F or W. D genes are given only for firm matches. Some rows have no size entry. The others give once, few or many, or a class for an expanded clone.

CDR3nt: TGTGCCAGCAGCTTATCGGGACAGGAACACAATGAGCAGTTCTTC; CDR3aa: CASSLSGQEHNEQFF; abundance: .; d_gene: TRBD1; j_gene: TRBJ2-1; v_gene: TRBV7-3
CDR3nt: TGTGCCAGCAGTCCGGGGTCCTATAATTCACCCCTCCACTTT; CDR3aa: CASSPGSYNSPLHF; abundance: .; d_gene: .; j_gene: TRBJ1-6; v_gene: TRBV11-2
CDR3nt: TGTGCCAGTAGTAAATCGACAGACCCACTAGCTAACTATGGCTACACCTTC; CDR3aa: CASSKSTDPLANYGYTF; abundance: .; d_gene: .; j_gene: TRBJ1-2; v_gene: TRBV19
CDR3nt: TGTGCCAGCACCACAGCGGCGGGGGTCACTGAAGCTTTCTTT; CDR3aa: CASTTAAGVTEAFF; abundance: once; d_gene: .; j_gene: TRBJ1-1; v_gene: TRBV6-5
CDR3nt: TGTGCCAGCGGCACCTCTGGGGGGACAGGGACTACCCCCCAAGATACGCAGTATTTT; CDR3aa: CASGTSGGTGTTPQDTQYF; abundance: .; d_gene: TRBD1; j_gene: TRBJ2-3; v_gene: TRBV18
CDR3nt: TGTGCCAGCAGTCCCAGACTAGCCCTCGGCAATGAGCAGTTCTTC; CDR3aa: CASSPRLALGNEQFF; abundance: .; d_gene: TRBD2; j_gene: TRBJ2-1; v_gene: TRBV6-5
CDR3nt: TGTGCCAGCTCACCACCGGAGCGGGGGATTGGAAACACCATATATTTT; CDR3aa: CASSPPERGIGNTIYF; abundance: .; d_gene: .; j_gene: TRBJ1-3; v_gene: TRBV18
CDR3nt: TGTGCCTGGAGTGTTCATCCTGGGTCCGCTTTCTTT; CDR3aa: CAWSVHPGSAFF; abundance: few; d_gene: .; j_gene: TRBJ1-1; v_gene: TRBV30
CDR3nt: TGTGCCAGCAGCTTAGCGCTTCGGGCTAGCGGAAACATTCAGTACTTC; CDR3aa: CASSLALRASGNIQYF; abundance: .; d_gene: TRBD2; j_gene: TRBJ2-4; v_gene: TRBV11-3
CDR3nt: TGTGCCAGCAGCCTAGGGCTCGCTGAAGCTTTCTTT; CDR3aa: CASSLGLAEAFF; abundance: .; d_gene: .; j_gene: TRBJ1-1; v_gene: TRBV5-5
CDR3nt: TGTGCCAGCTCACCTATTGGGCCAGGAAGACAATCTAACTATGGCTACACCTTC; CDR3aa: CASSPIGPGRQSNYGYTF; abundance: .; d_gene: .; j_gene: TRBJ1-2; v_gene: TRBV18
CDR3nt: TGTGCCAGCTCACCCCCGGCTACAGATACGCAGTATTTT; CDR3aa: CASSPPATDTQYF; abundance: once; d_gene: .; j_gene: TRBJ2-3; v_gene: TRBV18
CDR3nt: TGTGCCAGCTCACTTGGACAGGTGGGGGTAGAGACCCAGTACTTC; CDR3aa: CASSLGQVGVETQYF; abundance: .; d_gene: TRBD1; j_gene: TRBJ2-5; v_gene: TRBV18
CDR3nt: TGCGCCAGCAGCCAAGATCAGGCAGATAACACCGGGGAGCTGTTTTTT; CDR3aa: CASSQDQADNTGELFF; abundance: .; d_gene: .; j_gene: TRBJ2-2; v_gene: TRBV4-3
CDR3nt: TGTGCCAGCAGCCGCAAACTCGCGGCTAATGAAAAACTGTTTTTT; CDR3aa: CASSRKLAANEKLFF; abundance: .; d_gene: .; j_gene: TRBJ1-4; v_gene: TRBV25-1
CDR3nt: TGTGCCAGCAGCTTGGGTGGAACAGAAGAAGCTTTCTTT; CDR3aa: CASSLGGTEEAFF; abundance: .; d_gene: .; j_gene: TRBJ1-1; v_gene: TRBV5-4
CDR3nt: TGTGCCAGTCGCACCCTGTCGGGAGAACCTGAAGCTTTCTTT; CDR3aa: CASRTLSGEPEAFF; abundance: .; d_gene: .; j_gene: TRBJ1-1; v_gene: TRBV18
CDR3nt: TGTGCCAGCAGCCTAAGACAGGGGAACTTGGACACTGAAGCTTTCTTT; CDR3aa: CASSLRQGNLDTEAFF; abundance: few; d_gene: TRBD1; j_gene: TRBJ1-1; v_gene: TRBV4-2
CDR3nt: TGTGCCAGCACCCCGCGGGCAGGGGACTATGGCTACACCTTC; CDR3aa: CASTPRAGDYGYTF; abundance: .; d_gene: .; j_gene: TRBJ1-2; v_gene: TRBV6-5
CDR3nt: TGTGCCAGCAGCCGCGGGGGGGCCAGCTCCTACAATGAGCAGTTCTTC; CDR3aa: CASSRGGASSYNEQFF; abundance: once; d_gene: TRBD2; j_gene: TRBJ2-1; v_gene: TRBV7-9
CDR3nt: TGTGCCAGCAGTGACTCGTTGGTCACCAGTTACACAGATACGCAGTATTTT; CDR3aa: CASSDSLVTSYTDTQYF; abundance: .; d_gene: .; j_gene: TRBJ2-3; v_gene: TRBV6-4
CDR3nt: TGTGCCAGCAGCTTACAGGGGAATGAGCAGTTCTTC; CDR3aa: CASSLQGNEQFF; abundance: few; d_gene: .; j_gene: TRBJ2-1; v_gene: TRBV11-1
CDR3nt: TGTGCCAGCAGCTTGAGGACAGGTGGGGCCAACGTCCTGACTTTC; CDR3aa: CASSLRTGGANVLTF; abundance: .; d_gene: TRBD1; j_gene: TRBJ2-6; v_gene: TRBV5-8
CDR3nt: TGTGCCAGCAGTTCTACGACTAGCGGGCCTATCTACGAGCAGTACTTC; CDR3aa: CASSSTTSGPIYEQYF; abundance: .; d_gene: TRBD2; j_gene: TRBJ2-7; v_gene: TRBV6-5
CDR3nt: TGCGCCAGCAGCCAAGCGGACAGACGGACCGGGGAGCTGTTTTTT; CDR3aa: CASSQADRRTGELFF; abundance: .; d_gene: .; j_gene: TRBJ2-2; v_gene: TRBV4-3
CDR3nt: TGTGCCAGCAGCTTTGGAGGGGGAGGCTACGAGCAGTACTTC; CDR3aa: CASSFGGGGYEQYF; abundance: .; d_gene: .; j_gene: TRBJ2-7; v_gene: TRBV7-2
CDR3nt: TGTGCCAGCAGTTCCAGGGATACGAACTATGGCTACACCTTC; CDR3aa: CASSSRDTNYGYTF; abundance: once; d_gene: .; j_gene: TRBJ1-2; v_gene: TRBV6-5
CDR3nt: TGTGCCATCAGTGACCAAACCGGGACTCTAAATTCACCCCTCCACTTT; CDR3aa: CAISDQTGTLNSPLHF; abundance: .; d_gene: .; j_gene: TRBJ1-6; v_gene: TRBV10-3
CDR3nt: TGTGCCAGCAGCTTAACTGGGGGCAGCTCTGGAAACACCATATATTTT; CDR3aa: CASSLTGGSSGNTIYF; abundance: .; d_gene: .; j_gene: TRBJ1-3; v_gene: TRBV11-2
CDR3nt: TGTGCCAGCAGTTTTCGACAGGGCATCTACGAGCAGTACTTC; CDR3aa: CASSFRQGIYEQYF; abundance: .; d_gene: TRBD1; j_gene: TRBJ2-7; v_gene: TRBV7-2
CDR3nt: TGTGCCAGCAGCCTGGCCGAGGGGGCGAAAGAGACCCAGTACTTC; CDR3aa: CASSLAEGAKETQYF; abundance: .; d_gene: TRBD1; j_gene: TRBJ2-5; v_gene: TRBV5-4
CDR3nt: TGTGCCAGTAGTATTGGGAATAAGGGCTATGGCTACACCTTC; CDR3aa: CASSIGNKGYGYTF; abundance: once; d_gene: .; j_gene: TRBJ1-2; v_gene: TRBV19
CDR3nt: TGTGCCAGCAGTTACTCTCGCCAGTCCGCGCTCTATGGCTACACCTTC; CDR3aa: CASSYSRQSALYGYTF; abundance: .; d_gene: .; j_gene: TRBJ1-2; v_gene: TRBV6-5
CDR3nt: TGTGCCTGGAGTCCCCCAGGGGGATTCTACAATGAGCAGTTCTTC; CDR3aa: CAWSPPGGFYNEQFF; abundance: .; d_gene: TRBD1; j_gene: TRBJ2-1; v_gene: TRBV30
CDR3nt: TGTGCCAGCAGTACACCTAGGGGACGTAATTCACCCCTCCACTTT; CDR3aa: CASSTPRGRNSPLHF; abundance: few; d_gene: .; j_gene: TRBJ1-6; v_gene: TRBV6-1
CDR3nt: TGCGCCAGCAGCCAAAACAGGGGAGGGGACACTGAAGCTTTCTTT; CDR3aa: CASSQNRGGDTEAFF; abundance: .; d_gene: TRBD1; j_gene: TRBJ1-1; v_gene: TRBV4-3
CDR3nt: TGTGCCAGCAGCTTGGCGCCCAGGGAAGGTAGTGAAGCTTTCTTT; CDR3aa: CASSLAPREGSEAFF; abundance: .; d_gene: .; j_gene: TRBJ1-1; v_gene: TRBV5-8
CDR3nt: TGTGCCAGCAGCTTAGTGGAGGGGATAGCCGGGGAGCTGTTTTTT; CDR3aa: CASSLVEGIAGELFF; abundance: .; d_gene: .; j_gene: TRBJ2-2; v_gene: TRBV7-2
CDR3nt: TGTGCCAGCAACATCCTCCAACGAGCCCAAGATACGCAGTATTTT; CDR3aa: CASNILQRAQDTQYF; abundance: .; d_gene: .; j_gene: TRBJ2-3; v_gene: TRBV7-6
CDR3nt: TGTGCCTGGAGTCTCCAAATCTCTGGGGCCAACGTCCTGACTTTC; CDR3aa: CAWSLQISGANVLTF; abundance: .; d_gene: .; j_gene: TRBJ2-6; v_gene: TRBV30
CDR3nt: TGTGCCAGCAGTTACAGGAGGCGGGATCAAGCACACTCTAGGAAAGGCACTGAAGCTTTCTTT; CDR3aa: CASSYRRRDQAHSRKGTEAFF; abundance: .; d_gene: .; j_gene: TRBJ1-1; v_gene: TRBV6-7
CDR3nt: TGTGCCAGCAGCCCACTCGGACAGGAGGCTCAAGAGACCCAGTACTTC; CDR3aa: CASSPLGQEAQETQYF; abundance: .; d_gene: TRBD1; j_gene: TRBJ2-5; v_gene: TRBV25-1
CDR3nt: TGCGCCAGCAGCCAAGAGAGGCGGGGTTCACCCCTCCACTTT; CDR3aa: CASSQERRGSPLHF; abundance: .; d_gene: .; j_gene: TRBJ1-6; v_gene: TRBV4-1
CDR3nt: TGTGCCAGCTCACCTTCCGGGGACTTCAGTAGTGGAAAACTGTTTTTT; CDR3aa: CASSPSGDFSSGKLFF; abundance: .; d_gene: .; j_gene: TRBJ1-4; v_gene: TRBV18
CDR3nt: TGTGCCAGCAGCTATAGATCCGAGCAGTACTTC; CDR3aa: CASSYRSEQYF; abundance: .; d_gene: .; j_gene: TRBJ2-7; v_gene: TRBV6-6
CDR3nt: TGTGCCAGCAGCTTAGGGTCCTACGAGCAGTACTTC; CDR3aa: CASSLGSYEQYF; abundance: .; d_gene: .; j_gene: TRBJ2-7; v_gene: TRBV7-2
CDR3nt: TGTGCCAGCAGCCCCCAGGGGGCAGTTAGTAATCAGCCCCAGCATTTT; CDR3aa: CASSPQGAVSNQPQHF; abundance: .; d_gene: TRBD1; j_gene: TRBJ1-5; v_gene: TRBV5-8
CDR3nt: TGTGCCAGCGGTGCTGGACAGGCGAACTATGGCTACACCTTC; CDR3aa: CASGAGQANYGYTF; abundance: .; d_gene: TRBD1; j_gene: TRBJ1-2; v_gene: TRBV28
CDR3nt: TGTGCCAGCTCACCTCGCCGGGACGCCGGCTATGGCTACACCTTC; CDR3aa: CASSPRRDAGYGYTF; abundance: once; d_gene: .; j_gene: TRBJ1-2; v_gene: TRBV18
CDR3nt: TGTGCCAGCACCCCATCCCCGCGGTCCCCCTATGGCTACACCTTC; CDR3aa: CASTPSPRSPYGYTF; abundance: .; d_gene: .; j_gene: TRBJ1-2; v_gene: TRBV11-2
CDR3nt: TGCGCCAGCAGTCGGGGGACAGGGGTCGATACGCAGTATTTT; CDR3aa: CASSRGTGVDTQYF; abundance: .; d_gene: TRBD1; j_gene: TRBJ2-3; v_gene: TRBV10-2
CDR3nt: TGTGCCAGCAGCCTCCCCCCCGATACGCAGTATTTT; CDR3aa: CASSLPPDTQYF; abundance: .; d_gene: .; j_gene: TRBJ2-3; v_gene: TRBV5-6
CDR3nt: TGTGCCAGCAAGGATGATAGCTATGGCTACACCTTC; CDR3aa: CASKDDSYGYTF; abundance: .; d_gene: .; j_gene: TRBJ1-2; v_gene: TRBV6-6
CDR3nt: TGCGCCAGCAGCCTACGGGGGGATGGCTACACCTTC; CDR3aa: CASSLRGDGYTF; abundance: once; d_gene: .; j_gene: TRBJ1-2; v_gene: TRBV5-1
CDR3nt: TGCGCCAGCAGCCGAGCGGATACCACAGATACGCAGTATTTT; CDR3aa: CASSRADTTDTQYF; abundance: once; d_gene: .; j_gene: TRBJ2-3; v_gene: TRBV5-1
CDR3nt: TGTGCCAGCAGTTACTCGATAGGGCGGGATTCACCCCTCCACTTT; CDR3aa: CASSYSIGRDSPLHF; abundance: .; d_gene: .; j_gene: TRBJ1-6; v_gene: TRBV6-5
CDR3nt: TGTGCCAGCAGTGAAGCGCTTCCGGGCAGCAAGGTCCTATACGAGCAGTACTTC; CDR3aa: CASSEALPGSKVLYEQYF; abundance: .; d_gene: .; j_gene: TRBJ2-7; v_gene: TRBV2
CDR3nt: TGCGCCAGCAGCTTGGTGGGGGAATCCCAGGGACCTAACTATGGCTACACCTTC; CDR3aa: CASSLVGESQGPNYGYTF; abundance: once; d_gene: .; j_gene: TRBJ1-2; v_gene: TRBV5-1
CDR3nt: TGTGCCAGCAGAACGAAGGGGGTTGGTGAAGCTTTCTTT; CDR3aa: CASRTKGVGEAFF; abundance: .; d_gene: .; j_gene: TRBJ1-1; v_gene: TRBV7-2
CDR3nt: TGTGCCAGCAGCTCTCTAGCGGGGGGCTACAATGAGCAGTTCTTC; CDR3aa: CASSSLAGGYNEQFF; abundance: .; d_gene: TRBD2; j_gene: TRBJ2-1; v_gene: TRBV5-8